Below, 26 T cell receptor beta chains from the same sample are listed, as sequenced in a study of blood T cell repertoires in COVID-19. Sequencing was performed with immunoSEQ multiplex PCR; in TCRdb, only in-frame clones are kept and a portion is missing. The table has approximately 440,000 clones, roughly 88% seen once. The sample consisted of PBMCs or T cells enriched from blood (not recorded which). All receptors derive from a man aged 18 to 35 who had recovered from COVID-19.

CDR3 coding DNA: TGTGCCAGCAGCTTAGTCGCAGGCTCGAAGACCCAGTACTTC. Amino acid sequence: CASSLVAGSKTQYF. The genes are TRBV11-3 and TRBJ2-5; D is unresolved. The CDR3 has 14 residues. Germline CDR1 is SGHNT and CDR2 is YENEEA. The ends were cut back, 1 base at V and 6 bases at J, with 12 bases in the middle.

The CDR3 loop reads CASSLATGGEKLFF. CDR3 nucleotides: TGCGCCAGCAGCTTGGCGACAGGAGGAGAAAAACTGTTTTTT. The V and J genes are TRBV5-1 and TRBJ1-4; perhaps TRBD1 as D (6 bases). From germline, CDR1 is SGHRS and CDR2 YFSETQ. V shed 0 bases and J shed 8 bases, with 11 bases lying between them. The CDR3 length is 14 residues.

The chain joins TRBV3-1 (or the pseudogene TRBV3-2) to TRBJ1-2; D possibly corresponds to TRBD1 (5 bases). The CDR3 is 11 amino acids. V shed 1 base and J shed 13 bases, with 10 bases lying between them. The germline gives CDR1 LGHDT, CDR2 YNNKEL (reference sequence). DNA for the CDR3: TGTGCCAGCAGCCAAGGCAGCGGGGGCACCTTC. Translated: CASSQGSGGTF.

This clone came up once. The DNA of the CDR3 is TGTGCCAGCAGCTTGGCCCCGACGGAGTCCTACGAGCAGTACTTC. Translating gives CASSLAPTESYEQYF. The V and J genes are TRBV5-5 and TRBJ2-7; no clear D gene. V lost 0 bases and J lost 1, with 11 bases in between. Germline V gives CDR1 SGHKS, CDR2 YYEKEE (reference sequence). The CDR3 totals 15 residues.

The gene calls are TRBV6-1 and TRBJ2-7; 7 nucleotides match TRBD1. V was clipped by 3 bases and J by 0 bases; unmatched bases: 14. From germline, CDR1 is MNHNS and CDR2 SASEGT. The CDR3 totals 18 residues. CDR3 DNA: TGTGCCAGCAGTGATATAATTGGGACAGCCCGTAGCTCCTACGAGCAGTACTTC. Protein product: CASSDIIGTARSSYEQYF.

The V call is TRBV5-1, the J call TRBJ2-2; no clear D gene. V was trimmed by 1 base and J by 1 base, leaving 8 bases between them. The CDR3 contains 15 residues. Germline assignment: CDR1 SGHRS and CDR2 YFSETQ. The CDR3 bases are TGCGCCAGCAGCTTGACCCGAGGGAACACCGGGGAGCTGTTTTTT. Protein sequence: CASSLTRGNTGELFF.

This chain links TRBV21-1 with TRBJ2-7; no check of the table's D call, TRBD1, against the DNA was made. TRBV21-1 is described as a pseudogene. The CDR3 has 16 amino acids. CDR3 nucleotides: TGTGCCAGCAGCAATCCCACACAGGGATTTTATGGCGAGCAGTACTTC. This sequence encodes CASSNPTQGFYGEQYF.

The rearrangement uses TRBV5-1 and TRBJ2-1; the D gene is possibly TRBD2 (6 bases). CDR1 is SGHRS and CDR2 is YFSETQ in the germline V gene. V was shortened by 7 bases and J by 2 bases, with 13 bases between the two germline ends. The CDR3 totals 14 residues. The CDR3, as DNA: TGCGCCAGCCGTCGGGCGGGGACCTACAATGAGCAGTTCTTC. As protein: CASRRAGTYNEQFF. Drawing the rest from reference TRBV5-1 and TRBJ2-1, the complete variable domain is KAGVTQTPRYLIKTRGQQVTLSCSPISGHRSVSWYQQTPGQGLQFLFEYFSETQRNKGNFPGRFSGRQFSNSRSEMNVSTLELGDSALYLCASRRAGTYNEQFFGPGTRLTVL.

CDR3 region: CASRETSGGSYEQYF. CDR3 DNA: TGTGCCAGCAGAGAAACTAGCGGGGGCTCCTACGAGCAGTACTTC. The V and J genes are TRBV2 and TRBJ2-7; the match to TRBD2 covers 11 bases. Germline CDR1 and CDR2: SNHLY and FYNNEI. The CDR3 runs 15 residues. V lost 6 bases to trimming and J lost 0 bases; unmatched junction nucleotides: 4. Based on the CDR3 plus reference TRBV2 and TRBJ2-7, the full variable domain is EPEVTQTPSHQVTQMGQEVILRCVPISNHLYFYWYRQILGQKVEFLVSFYNNEISEKSEIFDDQFSVERPDGSNFTLKIRSTKLEDSAMYFCASRETSGGSYEQYFGPGTRLTVT.

V and J are TRBV3-1 (or the pseudogene TRBV3-2) and TRBJ1-5; maybe TRBD1 (5 bases). Looked up from germline, CDR1 is LGHDT and CDR2 is YNNKEL (reference sequence). V was clipped by 2 bases and J by 11 bases, with 10 bases between them. There are 12 residues in the CDR3. DNA for the CDR3: TGTGCCAGCAGCCAATCCCGGGGGTCCCAGCATTTT. Amino acids: CASSQSRGSQHF.

The V gene is TRBV7-2, the J gene TRBJ2-7; 16 bases map to TRBD2. The germline gives CDR1 SGHTA, CDR2 FQGNSA. After removal of 6 bases from V and 3 bases from J, the junction contained 14 bases not matched to a gene. CDR3 size: 19 residues. The CDR3 DNA is TGTGCCAGCAGTCGGGGGGGACTAGCGGGAGGGCGTCCCCGCTACGAGCAGTACTTC. It is translated as CASSRGGLAGGRPRYEQYF.

The chain links TRBV7-8 to TRBJ2-1; 12 bases fit TRBD2. The germline V gene has CDR1 SGHVS and CDR2 FQNEAQ. Trimming took 0 bases from V and 4 from J; bases not matched to a gene: 1. The CDR3 length is 16 residues. The CDR3 nucleotides read TGTGCCAGCAGCTTAGCGGGACTAGCGGGTTACAATGAGCAGTTCTTC. It yields the protein CASSLAGLAGYNEQFF.

For this clone: Other DNA sequences in the sample encode the same CDR3. The CDR3 loop is CASSFRGGNQPQHF. Here the CDR3 DNA reads TGTGCCAGCAGCTTCCGGGGGGGAAATCAGCCCCAGCATTTT. The chain has TRBV5-8 and TRBJ1-5; tentative D call: TRBD1 (5 bases). Germline V gene lookup returns CDR1 SGHTS and CDR2 YDEGEE. This CDR3 spans 14 amino acids. V was shortened by 2 bases and J by 4 bases, with 10 bases between the two germline ends.

The rearrangement links TRBV5-1 to TRBJ2-2; 8 nucleotides align to TRBD1. V lost 0 bases to trimming and J lost 5 bases; unmatched junction nucleotides: 9. This CDR3 is built from 17 residues. The germline CDR1 and CDR2 sequences are SGHRS and YFSETQ. CDR3 loop: CASSLGPRQGATGELFF. As DNA, the CDR3 is TGCGCCAGCAGCTTGGGCCCACGGCAGGGGGCAACCGGGGAGCTGTTTTTT.

V usage is TRBV6-5 and J usage is TRBJ1-2; D uncertain. The CDR3 extends over 11 amino acids. Between the trimmed V and J ends, which lost 5 bases and 6 bases, there was a span of 7 bases. Germline V gene data show CDR1 as MNHEY and CDR2 as SVGAGI. The CDR3 region is CASSPGDGYTF. CDR3 DNA: TGTGCCAGCAGTCCCGGGGATGGCTACACCTTC.

The chain is built from TRBV14 and TRBJ1-4; D may be TRBD1 (6 bases). Germline loops: CDR1 SGHDN, CDR2 FVKESK. V lost 0 bases, J lost 11 bases, and 7 bases lay in between. This CDR3 has 12 residues. The CDR3 DNA reads as TGTGCCAGCAGCCAAGAGGGGGCGAAACTGTTTTTT. It is translated as CASSQEGAKLFF.

The chain recombines TRBV30 with TRBJ2-7; D unresolved. Germline values: CDR1 GTSNPN, CDR2 SVGIG (reference sequence). The CDR3 is 12 amino acids. The V gene lost 3 bases and the J gene lost 7 bases, with 13 bases spanning the gap. The CDR3 loop reads CAWSSRAGEQYF. The CDR3 nucleotides read TGTGCCTGGAGCTCCCGAGCCGGGGAGCAGTACTTC.

This clone was detected only a few times. The V call is TRBV4-1, the J call TRBJ2-1; 11 bases agree with TRBD2. CDR3 length: 17 amino acids. Germline CDR1 and CDR2: MGHRA and YSYEKL. V gave up 0 bases and J gave up 5 bases; unmatched junction bases: 6. CDR3: CASSQDLSSGGNNEQFF. The CDR3 DNA is TGCGCCAGCAGCCAAGATTTATCTAGCGGGGGGAACAATGAGCAGTTCTTC.

CDR3 DNA: TGTGCCAGTAGGAGGGGGCTAAATCAGCCCCAGCATTTT. Amino acid sequence: CASRRGLNQPQHF. This chain uses TRBV19 with TRBJ1-5, with 7 positions matching TRBD1. Germline V CDR1 and CDR2: LNHDA, SQIVND (reference sequence). J was trimmed by 4 bases and V by 6 bases; bases with no gene match: 3. The length of the CDR3 is 13 residues.

This chain links TRBV4-1 with TRBJ2-5; D perhaps matches TRBD2 (6 bases). V was pared by 6 bases and J by 2 bases, with 13 bases between. The germline V gene has CDR1 MGHRA and CDR2 YSYEKL. CDR3 size: 14 residues. The CDR3 sequence: CASSLGTAQETQYF. Written as DNA, the CDR3 is TGCGCCAGCAGTCTGGGGACTGCTCAAGAGACCCAGTACTTC.

The CDR3 sequence: CASSLVAPEYEQYF. In nucleotides, the CDR3 is TGTGCCAGCAGCTTAGTAGCGCCCGAGTACGAGCAGTACTTC. The chain recombines TRBV7-2 with TRBJ2-7; a weak D match, TRBD2 (5 bases). V lost 1 base, J lost 4 bases, and 11 bases lay in between. Germline V gene sequence: CDR1 SGHTA, CDR2 FQGNSA. The CDR3 sequence is 14 residues long. Full variable domain (outside the CDR3, taken from reference TRBV7-2 and TRBJ2-7): GAGVSQSPSNKVTEKGKDVELRCDPISGHTALYWYRQSLGQGLEFLIYFQGNSAPDKSGLPSDRFSAERTGGSVSTLTIQRTQQEDSAVYLCASSLVAPEYEQYFGPGTRLTVT.

The chain joins TRBV5-1 to TRBJ2-6; D gene uncertain. Trimming removed 6 bases at V and 1 base at J, with 17 bases between. The CDR3 is made up of 17 amino acids. Per the germline V gene, CDR1 is SGHRS and CDR2 is YFSETQ. CDR3: CASTTRPELSGANVLTF. The CDR3 coding sequence is TGCGCCAGCACGACACGCCCCGAACTGTCTGGGGCCAACGTCCTGACTTTC.

The CDR3 loop reads CASSSGVSTDTQYF. The DNA for the CDR3 is TGCGCCAGCAGCTCAGGGGTCAGCACAGATACGCAGTATTTT. V is TRBV5-1 and J is TRBJ2-3; TRBD1 is a possible D gene (6 bases). CDR1 SGHRS and CDR2 YFSETQ come from the germline V gene. The ends were cut back, 3 bases at V and 0 bases at J, with 8 bases in the middle. There are 14 residues in the CDR3.

The rearrangement links TRBV9 to TRBJ1-1; possibly TRBD1 for D (5 bases). The V end lost 3 bases, the J end lost 5 bases, and 17 bases lay between the germline ends. Per germline, CDR1 SGDLS and CDR2 YYNGEE. The CDR3 loop spans 15 amino acids. CDR3 DNA sequence: TGTGCCAGCAGCGGAACCCCAGGGTGGGTAACTGAAGCTTTCTTT. It codes for CASSGTPGWVTEAFF.

A single count supports this clone. The gene calls are TRBV30 and TRBJ2-7; D gene uncertain. V lost 2 bases to trimming and J lost 2 bases, with 10 bases between them. Germline assignment: CDR1 GTSNPN and CDR2 SVGIG (reference sequence). This CDR3 comprises 13 residues. The CDR3 nucleotides are TGTGCCTGGAGTTGGCCGAATGCCTACGAGCAGTACTTC. It translates to CAWSWPNAYEQYF. Supplemented by reference TRBV30 and TRBJ2-7, the full variable domain reads SQTIHQWPATLVQPVGSPLSLECTVEGTSNPNLYWYRQAAGRGLQLLFYSVGIGQISSEVPQNLSASRPQDRQFILSSKKLLLSDSGFYLCAWSWPNAYEQYFGPGTRLTVT.

The chain links TRBV1 to TRBJ2-3; TRBD2 reflects the table's D call only, with no check against the DNA. TRBV1 is shown as a pseudogene. The CDR3 covers 15 residues. The DNA for the CDR3 is TGCACCAGCAGCCCCAGGCGGGTATACACAGATACGCAGTATTTT. Amino acids: CTSSPRRVYTDTQYF.